One sample yielded the 20 T cell receptor beta chains listed below, sequenced in a study of blood T cell repertoires in COVID-19 (TCRdb year 2020). The library was built by means of the immunoSEQ multiplex PCR assay. This immuneACCESS table, as held by TCRdb, lists in-frame sequences with V and J called but not all clones. Of the missing ones, under half trace to an unresolved V gene in checked studies; the others have no known cause. For this sample there are about 200,000 clones; approximately 85% appear just once. Approximately 11% of the sample is taken by the ten largest. Sequencing was done on a sample of peripheral blood. The receptors come from a human donor with active or convalescent COVID-19. The donor label of this sample is uncertain.

This rearrangement joins TRBV19 to TRBJ2-2; no clear D. V was shortened by 3 bases and J by 9 bases, with 5 bases between the two germline ends. This CDR3 has 11 residues. CDR1 and CDR2 (germline): LNHDA, SQIVND (reference sequence). The CDR3 DNA follows: TGTGCCAGTAGTATTTACAGGGAGCTGTTTTTT. Translated: CASSIYRELFF.

This chain joins TRBV6-5 and TRBJ1-1, with TRBD1 matching 7 bases. The CDR3 runs to 14 residues. The germline V gene has CDR1 MNHEY and CDR2 SVGAGI. Trimming cost V 6 bases and J 4 bases; bases outside gene matches: 8. This chain's CDR3 is CASRATGDPTEAFF. CDR3 bases: TGTGCCAGCAGGGCTACAGGGGACCCCACTGAAGCTTTCTTT.

This sequence joins TRBV4-2 and TRBJ1-2; D not certain. The V and J ends lost 0 bases and 5 bases respectively, with 16 bases between them. The CDR3 is made up of 16 amino acids. Germline lookup yields CDR1 LGHNA and CDR2 YNFKEQ. This CDR3 is CASSQEVGSFLYGYTF. Here the CDR3 DNA reads TGTGCCAGCAGCCAAGAAGTGGGCAGTTTCTTATATGGCTACACCTTC.

The rearrangement uses TRBV6-5 and TRBJ2-5, with 8 nucleotides matching TRBD2. The CDR3 sequence is 14 residues long. Germline V gives CDR1 MNHEY, CDR2 SVGAGI. J gave up 5 bases and V 6 bases, and 8 bases lay outside the gene matches. The CDR3 sequence: CASSERGNKETQYF. CDR3 DNA sequence: TGTGCCAGCAGCGAGCGGGGGAATAAGGAGACCCAGTACTTC.

CDR3 amino acids: CASAQVGSGTDTQYF. CDR3 DNA sequence: TGTGCCAGCGCCCAGGTGGGTTCCGGCACAGATACGCAGTATTTT. J is TRBJ2-3 and V is TRBV6-5; D gene unclear. V was cut by 8 bases and J by 1 base, with 16 bases left in between. This CDR3 comprises 15 residues. Germline V gives CDR1 MNHEY, CDR2 SVGAGI.

The V gene is TRBV6-5, the J gene TRBJ2-5, with D possibly matching TRBD2 (5 bases). CDR3 size: 14 residues. CDR1 and CDR2 from the germline V gene are MNHEY and SVGAGI. With 10 bases removed from V and 4 bases from J, the gap between germline ends came to 19 bases. DNA of the CDR3: TGTGCCACCGACGCCCTGCGGGCCCGAGAGACCCAGTACTTC. Protein product: CATDALRARETQYF.

This clone came up many times. The chain employs TRBV2 and TRBJ1-6, with D maybe TRBD1 (5 bases). CDR3 length: 14 residues. Per the germline V gene, CDR1 is SNHLY and CDR2 is FYNNEI. Trimming removed 4 bases from V and 8 bases from J, with 12 bases in between. In DNA, the CDR3 is TGTGCCAGCAGTGGGGGGGAGGGTGATTCACCCCTCCACTTT. Translated, it gives CASSGGEGDSPLHF.

This clone was recorded once. The chain combines TRBV7-9 with TRBJ1-1; 10 positions match TRBD1. CDR3 size: 14 residues. Germline loops: CDR1 SEHNR, CDR2 FQNEAQ (reference sequence). The J segment lost 5 bases and the V segment lost 5 bases, leaving 5 bases of the junction unmatched. For the CDR3, the DNA is TGTGCCAGCAGCCCCTGGACAGGGGGGACTGAAGCTTTCTTT. It specifies CASSPWTGGTEAFF.

This chain connects TRBV3-1 (or the pseudogene TRBV3-2) to TRBJ2-7, with 9 bases lining up with TRBD2. This CDR3 region has 15 residues. V was pared by 5 bases and J by 2 bases, with 7 bases of the junction left unmatched. Germline V CDR1 and CDR2: LGHDT, YNNKEL (reference sequence). The DNA of the CDR3 is TGTGCCAGCAGCACCCGACTAGCGGTAACCTACGAGCAGTACTTC. Protein: CASSTRLAVTYEQYF.

This rearrangement joins TRBV11-2 to TRBJ1-1, with 7 bases aligning to TRBD1. Unmatched junction bases numbered 6, after V lost 5 bases and J lost 3 bases. This CDR3 region has 14 residues. Germline V CDR1 and CDR2: SGHAT, FQNNGV. CDR3 nucleotides: TGTGCCAGCAGCAACCAGGGGGGTTACACTGAAGCTTTCTTT. This codes for CASSNQGGYTEAFF.

This chain joins TRBV5-8 and TRBJ1-1; a possible D gene is TRBD1 (5 bases). V lost 3 bases and J 5 bases, leaving 14 bases between the germline ends. CDR3 length equals 14 residues. CDR1 and CDR2 from the germline V gene are SGHTS and YDEGEE. The CDR3 DNA sequence: TGTGCCAGCAGCTGGGGGAGGACTCGGACTGAAGCTTTCTTT. Encoded protein: CASSWGRTRTEAFF.

The rearrangement joins TRBV3-1 (or the pseudogene TRBV3-2) to TRBJ1-1; the match to TRBD1 covers 7 bases. Germline trimming cut 4 bases from V and 7 bases from J; bases unmatched to any gene: 3. Germline CDR1 reads LGHDT; CDR2 reads YNNKEL (reference sequence). CDR3 size: 12 residues. Here the CDR3 reads CASSRGTVEAFF. In DNA, the CDR3 is TGTGCCAGCAGCCGCGGGACAGTTGAAGCTTTCTTT.

The chain employs TRBV6-5 and TRBJ1-1, with 7 nucleotides matching TRBD1. Germline trimming cut 2 bases from V and 7 bases from J; bases unmatched to any gene: 7. The CDR3 length is 14 residues. CDR1 and CDR2 from the germline V gene are MNHEY and SVGAGI. The CDR3 region is CASSYLKQGNEAFF. In DNA form, the CDR3 reads TGTGCCAGCAGTTACCTCAAACAGGGGAATGAAGCTTTCTTT.

V usage is TRBV5-1 and J usage is TRBJ1-1; possible D gene TRBD1, 5 bases. Between the trimmed V and J ends, which lost 4 bases and 2 bases, there was a span of 12 bases. This CDR3 comprises 14 residues. Per the germline V gene, CDR1 is SGHRS and CDR2 is YFSETQ. Here the CDR3 reads CASSPGTSNTEAFF. In DNA, the CDR3 is TGCGCCAGCAGCCCGGGGACTTCCAACACTGAAGCTTTCTTT.

V and J are TRBV7-9 and TRBJ2-3, with 8 bases that match TRBD2. The J segment lost 2 bases and the V segment lost 3 bases, leaving 1 base of the junction unmatched. CDR1 and CDR2 from the germline V gene are SEHNR and FQNEAQ (reference sequence). This CDR3 has 14 amino acids. The CDR3 coding sequence is TGTGCCAGCAGCTTTAGCGGGGTCACAGATACGCAGTATTTT. It codes for CASSFSGVTDTQYF.

This chain links TRBV12-5 with TRBJ1-1, with D maybe TRBD1 (5 bases). CDR1 and CDR2 (germline): LGHNT, FRNRAP. With 5 bases removed from V and 4 bases from J, the gap between germline ends came to 20 bases. This CDR3 has 16 residues. The CDR3 DNA reads TGTGCTAGTGGTCCCTCTGGGGGTCGGCGGGGCACTGAAGCTTTCTTT. Translating gives CASGPSGGRRGTEAFF.

This chain links TRBV10-3 with TRBJ2-2; 9 bases are shared with TRBD2. Trimming at V came to 6 bases and at J to 5 bases, leaving 10 bases not matched to a gene. Germline CDR1 ENHRY, CDR2 SYGVKD. The CDR3 contains 16 residues. In DNA form, the CDR3 reads TGTGCCATCAGGAGAGCGGGAGGTGATGGGACCGGGGAGCTGTTTTTT. As protein: CAIRRAGGDGTGELFF.

This chain joins TRBV6-4 and TRBJ2-7; TRBD1 is a possible D gene (5 bases). CDR1 MRHNA and CDR2 SNTAGT come from the germline V gene. V was cut by 2 bases and J by 5 bases, with 7 bases left in between. The length of the CDR3 is 12 residues. The CDR3 loop is CASSDGADEQYF. The DNA for the CDR3 is TGTGCCAGCAGTGACGGGGCCGACGAGCAGTACTTC.

The CDR3 loop reads CASSFGQSDNEKLFF. The CDR3 DNA sequence: TGTGCCAGCAGCTTTGGACAGTCAGATAATGAAAAACTGTTTTTT. J is TRBJ1-4 and V is TRBV7-2; D may be TRBD1 (6 bases). The CDR3 sequence is 15 residues long. Per germline, CDR1 SGHTA and CDR2 FQGNSA. Trimming shortened V by 3 bases and J by 4 bases, and 12 bases separated the two germline ends. Looking up the rest from reference TRBV7-2 and TRBJ1-4 gives the full variable domain: GAGVSQSPSNKVTEKGKDVELRCDPISGHTALYWYRQSLGQGLEFLIYFQGNSAPDKSGLPSDRFSAERTGGSVSTLTIQRTQQEDSAVYLCASSFGQSDNEKLFFGSGTQLSVL.

The gene calls are TRBV6-2 or TRBV6-3 and TRBJ2-5, with 7 bases matching TRBD2. The germline CDR1 and CDR2 sequences are MNHEY and SVGEGT. V lost 2 bases, J lost 5 bases, and 14 bases stayed unmatched. The CDR3 is 17 residues long. The CDR3 sequence: CASSYQRGEIPQETQYF. Here the CDR3 DNA reads TGTGCCAGCAGTTACCAGCGGGGCGAAATCCCCCAGGAGACCCAGTACTTC.